The following is a T cell receptor (beta chain) sequence with its context. This clonotype was counted between two and nine times. Its specific antigen is unknown. There are no base qualities to consult, and no much larger clone falls within one base. This sample is drawn from a study of Graves' ophthalmopathy and Graves' hyperthyroidism (dated by TCRdb to the late 2010s). Notes on the research overall: Peripheral blood was collected at initial diagnosis, prior to any treatment. In about 6 hyperthyroidism patients, the T-cell repertoire of thyroid tissue was compared with the T-cell repertoire of blood. Following sampling, methimazole starting at 30 mg daily was administered to hyperthyroidism patients, and high-dose intravenous methylprednisolone was administered to ophthalmopathy patients. TCR beta repertoire signatures were used to distinguish Graves' ophthalmopathy from Graves' hyperthyroidism and to predict progression to ophthalmopathy. In total, 135 blood samples were TCR-sequenced: 40 to 45 ophthalmopathy, approximately 75 hyperthyroidism and approximately 17 hyperthyroidism-to-ophthalmopathy patients. An independent validation cohort comprised some 18 hyperthyroidism patients and about 16 patients who later progressed from hyperthyroidism to ophthalmopathy. To explore V-J signatures that distinguish ophthalmopathy from hyperthyroidism, a discovery set of about 99 patients was enrolled, made up of some 41 with ophthalmopathy and roughly 57 with stable hyperthyroidism.

Patients with ophthalmopathy had moderately to severely active disease, with a Clinical Activity Score of 3 or more, a NOSPECS grade of 4 or more, and a disease duration of less than 3 months. Patients with other autoimmune diseases, uncontrolled infections, pregnancy or lactation were excluded from the study. Clinical symptoms, serum thyroxine, TRAb, thyroid ultrasound and orbital computed tomography were used for diagnosis. Ficoll-Paque density gradient centrifugation was used to isolate PBMCs from about 9 ml of fresh peripheral blood. Total RNA was extracted with Trizol reagent and quality-checked on an Agilent 2100 Bioanalyzer. Overall results and qualifications from the work: Among expanded thyroid clonotypes with frequency above 0.001, most also showed up in blood, which suggests that blood repertoires may reflect the thyroid immune response. In validation, the model predicted ophthalmopathy progression with 70.59% sensitivity and 72.22% specificity; roughly eleven predicted patients were CT-confirmed with GO in a median of approximately six months. No statistical method was used to set the sample size in advance, and the investigators knew which group each participant was assigned to. In cross-validation, the 13-signature model distinguished ophthalmopathy from stable hyperthyroidism with 85% to 90% sensitivity and about 84% specificity, and in the test set the corresponding values were around 78% and 73%.

Including the terminal cysteine and phenylalanine, the CDR3 comprises 14 residues. The only DNA kept is the CDR3, 42 bases in frame from the first base. The germline V gene (reference sequence) gives CDR1 as DFQATT and CDR2 as SNEGSKA. V ends up 1 base short and J 5 bases short, with an unmatched junction base count of 6. For repertoire sequencing, TCR beta CDR3 regions were amplified from RNA transcripts. The first round of RT-PCR was done with HTBI primers and the Qiagen OneStep RT-PCR kit, and was followed by a second round of multiplex PCR, then size selection and purification. Sequencing of the libraries was carried out on an Illumina HiSeq2000 in paired-end mode with 100 bp reads. From the authors' description of their analysis: SOAPnuke was used for read processing, and reads with adapters, uncalled bases, a mean Phred below 15, or no exact constant-primer or identifier match were discarded. High-quality paired reads were merged with COPE v1.2.5. Each unique nucleotide sequence was treated as a clonotype, and MiTCR v1.1 was used to align the clonotypes to the IMGT TRB V, D and J references. The analysis was limited to V-J combinations with a frequency above 0.0001, which together covered over 98% of repertoires. For each V-J combination, a TCR clonal expansion and chaos score was defined as the ratio of F50 clonal expansion to chaos observed in the TCRdist matrix. Welch's t-statistics and random forest were used to reduce features to about a dozen V-J combinations, which were fed into a naive Bayes classifier. The similarity between thyroid and blood repertoires was quantified using the Morisita-Horn index. TCRdb reprocessing: public reads trimmed at Q25 with fastp, clones called with MiXCR, in-frame beta chains kept. CDR3 protein duplicates are merged, each entry listing the most common genes and DNA. These V and J calls originate from TCRdb's pipeline instead of the authors' own analysis. The sample has about 700,000 distinct CDR3 sequences on record, roughly 41% of them singletons. The leading ten clones occupy 44% of the sample.

This chain joins TRBV20-1 to TRBJ1-1; 8 nucleotides in the junction match TRBD1. The sequenced sample was peripheral blood. This receptor was taken from an adult man with Graves' ophthalmopathy. The DNA is TGCAGTGCTAGAGGCATGACAGGGGTAACTGAAGCTTTCTTT. It is translated as CSARGMTGVTEAFF.